Below, one T cell receptor beta chain is given with its context. The clone's antigen remains unknown. Base qualities are not recorded, but no much larger clone differs from it by a single base. The CDR3 numbers 13 residues from cysteine through phenylalanine. The sequence is cut down to CDR3 DNA, 39 bases in frame from base 1. V is cut by 4 bases and J by 4 bases, and the space between the germline ends is 7 bases. The germline V gene specifies SGHDN as CDR1 and FVKESK as CDR2. These data belong to a study of blood T cell repertoires in COVID-19 (dated by TCRdb to 2019 to 2021). Notes on the research overall: The collaborator samples originated in the United States, Italy and Spain and spanned the acute and convalescent phases of COVID-19. The prospective study material was composed of cDNA or gDNA derived from T cells, B-cell-depleted T cells, or PBMCs. The dataset comprised deeply sampled blood TCRbeta repertoires from subjects exposed to, actively infected with, or recovered from COVID-19. The repertoires were made available in a free public database intended to serve as a resource for research on the immune response to SARS-CoV-2. The samples were drawn from the first 160 participants of the ongoing ImmuneRACE study and from some 1,300 subjects provided by 6 global collaborators. The sample metadata nearly always contained a de-identified subject ID, COVID-19 status, age in years and sex. Where HLA class I and class II types were available, the types were taken from metadata supplied by the sample provider, not from assay-based typing. Broader findings and caveats from the paper: Clinical and demographic metadata were provided uncurated, with the amount varying by source and participant.

The immunoSEQ Assay, a bias-controlled multiplex PCR, was used to amplify TCRbeta CDR3 regions from genomic DNA. The authors' analysis ran thus. The number of nucleated cells in each sample was estimated by amplification of reference gene primers within the assay. Sequence reads were collapsed and filtered to measure the absolute abundance of every unique TCRbeta CDR3 rearrangement. For each sample, productive Simpson clonality was calculated as the square root of Simpson's diversity index across productive rearrangements. Here the immuneACCESS table is served through TCRdb, limited to in-frame sequences with V and J called. Missing clones are a known gap in these copies; in checked studies unresolved V genes cover under half, and the rest lacks a known reason. V and J calls and clone size are given by that table; D and trimming were obtained from the DNA. The sample yields under 200,000 clones; 70% to 90% were counted once. Under 6.5% of the sample is in the top ten clones.

In Seattle, one collaborating source enrolled patients while the infection was active and tracked those patients longitudinally over the course of disease. The collaborating institutions used their own protocols to collect whole blood in K2EDTA tubes. For TCRbeta analysis, collaborators shipped samples as frozen whole blood, isolated PBMCs, or DNA extracted from either of those sample types. This receptor was identified in a woman in her fifties or sixties with COVID-19, enrolled during active disease. Material: peripheral blood. The chain was built from TRBV14 and TRBJ2-2; tentative D gene TRBD2, with 6 bases matching. The DNA sequence is given as TGTGCCAGCAGCCCGACTAGCACCGGGGAGCTGTTTTTT. It translates to CASSPTSTGELFF.